This paragraph covers one T cell receptor beta chain sequence. V shed 6 bases and J shed 8 bases, with 19 bases lying between them. The CDR3 length is 13 residues. Germline V gene data show CDR1 as DFQATT and CDR2 as SNEGSKA (reference sequence). The data are from a study of Graves' ophthalmopathy and Graves' hyperthyroidism. Study overall: Peripheral blood was gathered at first diagnosis, ahead of any treatment whatsoever.

RNA transcripts provided the template for amplifying TCR beta CDR3 regions. An initial RT-PCR round employing HTBI primers preceded a second-round multiplex PCR. TCRdb called the multiplex PCR reads again in MiXCR, with one record for every CDR3 protein. In the table there are about 620,000 distinct CDR3 sequences, about a fifth of which are singletons. Cases classed as stable hyperthyroidism had no ophthalmopathy within 18 months of follow-up. Fresh peripheral blood, around 9.3 ml, was the PBMC source. The chain links TRBV20-1 to TRBJ1-2; tentative D call: TRBD1 (5 bases). Material: peripheral blood. The source of this sequence is a woman under 30 with stable Graves' hyperthyroidism. Some clones in this sample may be carry-over from other donors' samples. Here the CDR3 reads CSAPDGQLGGYTF. CDR3 nucleotides: TGCAGTGCCCCCGATGGACAACTGGGAGGCTACACCTTC.